The 10 T cell receptor beta chains listed next were all sequenced from one sample in a study of cytomegalovirus exposure and HLA in healthy donors (dated by TCRdb to the late 2010s). The method behind the library was the immunoSEQ multiplex PCR assay. The multiplex PCR relied on a mix of 60 forward primers for TCR Vbeta segments and 13 reverse primers for TCR Jbeta segments. Drawn from immuneACCESS, this table holds only the in-frame rearrangements with V and J called that TCRdb kept. Clones are partly lost; checked studies trace under half to an unresolved V gene and leave the rest unexplained. The sample table records roughly 200,000 clones; 65% to 80% of these occur just once. Under 4.5% of the sample is held by the ten biggest clonotypes. Sequencing was performed on PBMCs. The receptors stem from a woman in her twenties or thirties in good health and CMV-seropositive.

This clone was counted only a few times. V usage is TRBV4-1 and J usage is TRBJ2-1; 7 bases line up with TRBD2. The CDR3 extends over 13 amino acids. The trim removed 3 bases at V and 16 bases at J, leaving 12 bases unmatched. Germline V gene data show CDR1 as MGHRA and CDR2 as YSYEKL. The CDR3 DNA follows: TGCGCCAGCAGCCAGAGTCCCCTAACTAGCGCCTTCTTC. It encodes CASSQSPLTSAFF.

The V gene is TRBV4-3, the J gene TRBJ2-7; TRBD1 matches at 8 bases. The trim removed 4 bases at V and 6 bases at J, leaving 5 bases unmatched. The CDR3 runs 13 residues. Germline V gene sequence: CDR1 LGHNA, CDR2 YSLEER. Here the CDR3 reads CASSLGQGSEQYF. The CDR3 nucleotides are TGCGCCAGCAGCCTTGGACAGGGATCCGAGCAGTACTTC.

The CDR3 DNA sequence: TGTGCCAGCAAGGACGGAGGCATAGATACGCAGTATTTT. It specifies CASKDGGIDTQYF. V gene TRBV2 combines with J gene TRBJ2-3, with D perhaps matching TRBD2 (5 bases). The V end lost 7 bases, the J end lost 5 bases, and 13 bases lay between the germline ends. Looked up from germline, CDR1 is SNHLY and CDR2 is FYNNEI. The CDR3 loop spans 13 amino acids.

J is TRBJ1-1 and V is TRBV5-1, with a possible D match to TRBD1 (5 bases). V was pared by 5 bases and J by 1 base, with 18 bases between. This CDR3 has 16 amino acids. Germline loops: CDR1 SGHRS, CDR2 YFSETQ. In nucleotides, the CDR3 is TGCGCCAGCAGTCTTCCGGGACTGAACTCGAACACTGAAGCTTTCTTT. Its translation: CASSLPGLNSNTEAFF.

The chain uses TRBV6-1 and TRBJ2-7, with TRBD2 as a possible D gene (6 bases). The germline V gene has CDR1 MNHNS and CDR2 SASEGT. The CDR3 extends over 13 amino acids. With 6 bases removed from V and 5 bases from J, the gap between germline ends came to 14 bases. In nucleotides, the CDR3 is TGTGCCAGCAGGGAGGAGGGGAGCCACGAGCAGTACTTC. It translates to CASREEGSHEQYF.

This rearrangement joins TRBV7-2 to TRBJ2-3; tentative D call: TRBD2 (6 bases). CDR1 is SGHTA and CDR2 is FQGNSA in the germline V gene. The germline V and J ends were trimmed by 5 bases and 4 bases, with 16 bases remaining between them. The CDR3 is 15 amino acids. CDR3 loop: CASSISLSGADTQYF. DNA for the CDR3: TGTGCCAGCAGCATCTCGCTATCGGGGGCAGATACGCAGTATTTT.

The chain uses TRBV10-3 and TRBJ1-5; TRBD1 is a possible D gene (5 bases). Germline CDR1 reads ENHRY; CDR2 reads SYGVKD. V was trimmed by 6 bases and J by 0 bases, leaving 12 bases between them. This CDR3 is 15 amino acids long. CDR3 nucleotides: TGTGCCATCAGCCTTGGGGGGAGTAGCAATCAGCCCCAGCATTTT. Its protein product is CAISLGGSSNQPQHF.

This clone has only one observation. This chain connects TRBV5-1 to TRBJ1-2; D possibly corresponds to TRBD1 (6 bases). This CDR3 is 16 amino acids long. V was trimmed by 0 bases and J by 3 bases, leaving 15 bases between them. The V gene's germline CDR1 is SGHRS and CDR2 YFSETQ. The CDR3 region has the DNA TGCGCCAGCAGCTTGGTGGGGGCCGGACTTGACTATGGCTACACCTTC. Encoded protein: CASSLVGAGLDYGYTF.

J is TRBJ2-7 and V is TRBV6-5, with D perhaps TRBD1 (6 bases). Trimming left V 0 bases short and J 9 bases short, with 15 bases between. The CDR3 is 14 residues long. CDR1 and CDR2 from the germline V gene are MNHEY and SVGAGI. The CDR3 region has the DNA TGTGCCAGCAGTTACTCGGGCAGGGGTAGTTTGCAGTACTTC. Translation: CASSYSGRGSLQYF.

The chain uses TRBV29-1 and TRBJ2-1, with D unclear. There are 12 residues in the CDR3. V shed 7 bases and J shed 4 bases, with 11 bases lying between them. Looked up from germline, CDR1 is SQVTM and CDR2 is ANQGSEA. CDR3 nucleotides: TGCAGCGCCGAAAGCGATTACAATGAGCAGTTCTTC. This encodes CSAESDYNEQFF.